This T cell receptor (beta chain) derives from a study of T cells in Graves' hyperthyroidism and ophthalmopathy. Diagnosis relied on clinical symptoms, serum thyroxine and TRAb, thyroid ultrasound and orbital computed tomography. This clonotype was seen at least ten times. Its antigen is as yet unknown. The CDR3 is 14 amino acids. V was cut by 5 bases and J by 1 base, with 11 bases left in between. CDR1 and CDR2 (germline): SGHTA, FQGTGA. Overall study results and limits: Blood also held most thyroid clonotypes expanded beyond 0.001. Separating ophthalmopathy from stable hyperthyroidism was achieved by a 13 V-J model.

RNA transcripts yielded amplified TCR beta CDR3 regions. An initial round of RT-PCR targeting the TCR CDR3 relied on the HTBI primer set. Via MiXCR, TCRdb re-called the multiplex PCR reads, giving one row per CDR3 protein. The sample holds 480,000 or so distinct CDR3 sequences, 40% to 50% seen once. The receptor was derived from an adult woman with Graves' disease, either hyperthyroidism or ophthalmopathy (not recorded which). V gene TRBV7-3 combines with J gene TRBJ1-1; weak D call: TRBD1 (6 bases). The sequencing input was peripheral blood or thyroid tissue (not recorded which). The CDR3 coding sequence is TGTGCCAGCAGCGTCCAGGGGAGGAACACTGAAGCTTTCTTT. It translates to CASSVQGRNTEAFF.